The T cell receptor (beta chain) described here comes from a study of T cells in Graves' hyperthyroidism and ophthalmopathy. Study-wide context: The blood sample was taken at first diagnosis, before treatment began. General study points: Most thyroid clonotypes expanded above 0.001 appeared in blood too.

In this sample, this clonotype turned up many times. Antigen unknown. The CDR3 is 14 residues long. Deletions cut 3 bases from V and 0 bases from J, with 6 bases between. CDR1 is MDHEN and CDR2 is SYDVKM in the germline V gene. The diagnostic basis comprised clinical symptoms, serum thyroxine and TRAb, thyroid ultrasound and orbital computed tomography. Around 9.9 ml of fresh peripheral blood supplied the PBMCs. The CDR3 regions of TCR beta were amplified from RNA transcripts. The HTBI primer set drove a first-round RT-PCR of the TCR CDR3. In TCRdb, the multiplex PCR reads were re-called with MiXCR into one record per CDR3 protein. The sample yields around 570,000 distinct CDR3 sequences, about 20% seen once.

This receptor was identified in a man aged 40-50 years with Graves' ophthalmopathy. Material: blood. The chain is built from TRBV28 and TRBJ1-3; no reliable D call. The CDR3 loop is CASSLAGSGNTIYF. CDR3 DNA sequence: TGTGCCAGCAGTTTGGCTGGCTCTGGAAACACCATATATTTT.